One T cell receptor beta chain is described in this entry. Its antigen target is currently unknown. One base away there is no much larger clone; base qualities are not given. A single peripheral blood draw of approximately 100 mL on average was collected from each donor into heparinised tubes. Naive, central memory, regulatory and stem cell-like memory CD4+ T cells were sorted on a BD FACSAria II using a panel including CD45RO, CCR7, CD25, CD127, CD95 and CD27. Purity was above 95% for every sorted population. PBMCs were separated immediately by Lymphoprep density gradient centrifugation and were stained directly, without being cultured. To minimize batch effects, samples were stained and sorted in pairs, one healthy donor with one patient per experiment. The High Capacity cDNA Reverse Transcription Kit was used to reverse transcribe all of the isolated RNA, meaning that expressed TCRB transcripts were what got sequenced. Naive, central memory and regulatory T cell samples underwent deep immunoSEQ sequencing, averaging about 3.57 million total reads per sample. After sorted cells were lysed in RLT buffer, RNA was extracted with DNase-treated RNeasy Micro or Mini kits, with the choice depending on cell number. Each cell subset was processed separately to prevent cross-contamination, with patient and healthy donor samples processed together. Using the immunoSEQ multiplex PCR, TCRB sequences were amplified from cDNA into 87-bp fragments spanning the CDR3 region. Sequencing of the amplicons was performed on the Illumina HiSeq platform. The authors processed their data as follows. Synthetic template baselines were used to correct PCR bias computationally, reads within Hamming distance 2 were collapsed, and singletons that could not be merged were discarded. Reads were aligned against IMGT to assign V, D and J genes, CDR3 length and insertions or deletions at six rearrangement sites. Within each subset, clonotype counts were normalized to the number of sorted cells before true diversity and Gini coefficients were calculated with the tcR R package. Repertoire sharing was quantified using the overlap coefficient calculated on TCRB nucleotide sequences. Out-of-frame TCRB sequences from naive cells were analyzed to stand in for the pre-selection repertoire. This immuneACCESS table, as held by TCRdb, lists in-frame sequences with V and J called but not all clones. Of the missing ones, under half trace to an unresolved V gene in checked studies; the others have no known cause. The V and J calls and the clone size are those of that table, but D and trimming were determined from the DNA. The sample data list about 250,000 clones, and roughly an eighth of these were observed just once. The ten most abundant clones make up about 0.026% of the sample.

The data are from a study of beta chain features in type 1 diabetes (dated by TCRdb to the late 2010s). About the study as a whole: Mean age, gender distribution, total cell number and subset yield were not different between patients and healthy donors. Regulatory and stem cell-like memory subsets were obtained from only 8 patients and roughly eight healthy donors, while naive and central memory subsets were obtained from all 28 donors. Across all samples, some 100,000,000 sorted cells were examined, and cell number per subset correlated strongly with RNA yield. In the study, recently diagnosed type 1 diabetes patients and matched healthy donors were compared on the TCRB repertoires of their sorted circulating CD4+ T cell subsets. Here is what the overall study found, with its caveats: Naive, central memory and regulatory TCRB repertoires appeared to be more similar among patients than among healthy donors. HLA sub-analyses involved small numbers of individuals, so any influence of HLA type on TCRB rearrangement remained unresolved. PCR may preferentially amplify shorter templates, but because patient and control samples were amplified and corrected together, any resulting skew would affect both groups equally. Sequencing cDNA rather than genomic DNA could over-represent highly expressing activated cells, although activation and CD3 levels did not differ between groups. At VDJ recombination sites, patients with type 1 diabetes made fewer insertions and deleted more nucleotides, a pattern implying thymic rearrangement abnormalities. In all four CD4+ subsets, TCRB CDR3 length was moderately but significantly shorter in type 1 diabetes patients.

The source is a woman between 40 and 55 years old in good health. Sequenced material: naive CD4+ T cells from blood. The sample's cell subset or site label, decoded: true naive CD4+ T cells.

CDR3 loop: CAVQGGGESTQYF. DNA sequence: TGTGCCGTTCAAGGCGGGGGGGAAAGTACGCAGTATTTT. In this chain, TRBV6-5 is recombined with TRBJ2-3; TRBD2 agrees with 9 junctional bases. CDR1 and CDR2 were assigned from the germline V gene as MNHEY and SVGAGI. The CDR3 measures 13 amino acids from cysteine to phenylalanine. The CDR3 DNA has 39 bases and is translated from base 1. V lost 11 bases and J lost 8 bases, and the count of bases not matched to a germline gene is 11.